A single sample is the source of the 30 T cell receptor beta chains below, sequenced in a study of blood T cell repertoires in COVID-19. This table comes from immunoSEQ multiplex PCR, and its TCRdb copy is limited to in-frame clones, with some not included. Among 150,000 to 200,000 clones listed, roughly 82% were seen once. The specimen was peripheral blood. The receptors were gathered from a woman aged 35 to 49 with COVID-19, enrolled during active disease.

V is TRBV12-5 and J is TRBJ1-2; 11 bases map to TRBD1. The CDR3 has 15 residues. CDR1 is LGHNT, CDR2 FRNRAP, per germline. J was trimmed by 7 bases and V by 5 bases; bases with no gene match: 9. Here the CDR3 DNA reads TGTGCTAGTGGTCCGGGGACAGGGGGGCAAGGTGGCTACACCTTC. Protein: CASGPGTGGQGGYTF.

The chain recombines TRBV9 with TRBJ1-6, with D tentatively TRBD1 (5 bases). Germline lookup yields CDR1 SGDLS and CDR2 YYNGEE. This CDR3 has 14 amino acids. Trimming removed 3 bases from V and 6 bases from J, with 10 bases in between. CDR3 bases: TGTGCCAGCAGCGCGACAGCTTCTAATTCACCCCTCCACTTT. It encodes CASSATASNSPLHF.

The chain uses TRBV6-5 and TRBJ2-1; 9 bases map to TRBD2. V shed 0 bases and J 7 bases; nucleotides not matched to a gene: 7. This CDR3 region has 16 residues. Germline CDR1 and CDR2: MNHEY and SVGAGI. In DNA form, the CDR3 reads TGTGCCAGCAGTTACTCTATAGCGGGAGTAGGTAATGAGCAGTTCTTC. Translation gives CASSYSIAGVGNEQFF.

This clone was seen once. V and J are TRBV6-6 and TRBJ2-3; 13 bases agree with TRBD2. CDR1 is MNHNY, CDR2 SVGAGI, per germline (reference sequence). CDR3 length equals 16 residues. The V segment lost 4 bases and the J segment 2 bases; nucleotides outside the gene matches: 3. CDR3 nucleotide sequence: TGTGCCAGCAGTTCAGGACTAGCGGGGGTCACAGATACGCAGTATTTT. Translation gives CASSSGLAGVTDTQYF.

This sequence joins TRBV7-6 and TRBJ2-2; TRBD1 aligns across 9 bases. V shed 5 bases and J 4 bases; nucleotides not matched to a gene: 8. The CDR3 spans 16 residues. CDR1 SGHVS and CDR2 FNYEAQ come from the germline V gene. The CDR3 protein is CASSPSGTGPTGELFF. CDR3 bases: TGTGCCAGCAGCCCGTCCGGGACAGGGCCCACCGGGGAGCTGTTTTTT.

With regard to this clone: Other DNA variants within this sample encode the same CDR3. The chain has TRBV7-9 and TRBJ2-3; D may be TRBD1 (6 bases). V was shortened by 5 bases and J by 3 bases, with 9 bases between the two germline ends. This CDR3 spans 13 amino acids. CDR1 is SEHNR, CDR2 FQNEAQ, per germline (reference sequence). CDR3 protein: CASSGGGTDTQYF. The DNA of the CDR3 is TGTGCCAGCAGCGGGGGCGGAACAGATACGCAGTATTTT.

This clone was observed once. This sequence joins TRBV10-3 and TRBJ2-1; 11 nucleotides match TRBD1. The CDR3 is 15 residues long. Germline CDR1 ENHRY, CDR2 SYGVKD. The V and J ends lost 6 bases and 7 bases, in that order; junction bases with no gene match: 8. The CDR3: CAISHIGTGGNEQFF. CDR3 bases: TGTGCCATCAGCCACATCGGGACAGGGGGGAATGAGCAGTTCTTC.

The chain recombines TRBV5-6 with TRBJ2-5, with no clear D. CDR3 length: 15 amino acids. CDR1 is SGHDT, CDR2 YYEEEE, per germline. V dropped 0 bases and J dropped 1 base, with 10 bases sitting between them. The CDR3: CASSLGWHPQETQYF. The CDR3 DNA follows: TGTGCCAGCAGCTTGGGTTGGCATCCCCAAGAGACCCAGTACTTC.

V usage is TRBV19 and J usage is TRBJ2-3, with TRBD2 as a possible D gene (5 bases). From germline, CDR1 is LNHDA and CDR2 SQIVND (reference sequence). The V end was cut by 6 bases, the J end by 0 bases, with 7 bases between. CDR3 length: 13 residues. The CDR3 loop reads CASRRASTDTQYF. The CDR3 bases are TGTGCCAGTAGGCGGGCGAGCACAGATACGCAGTATTTT.

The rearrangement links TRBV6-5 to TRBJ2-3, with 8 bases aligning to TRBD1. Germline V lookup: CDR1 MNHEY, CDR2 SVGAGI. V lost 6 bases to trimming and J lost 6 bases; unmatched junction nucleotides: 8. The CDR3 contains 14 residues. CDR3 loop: CASRRQGTADTQYF. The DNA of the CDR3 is TGTGCCAGCAGGAGACAGGGGACGGCGGATACGCAGTATTTT.

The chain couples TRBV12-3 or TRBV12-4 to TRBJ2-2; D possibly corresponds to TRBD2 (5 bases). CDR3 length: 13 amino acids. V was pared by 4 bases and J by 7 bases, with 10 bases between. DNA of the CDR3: TGTGCCAGCAGTTCTAGCCAGATCGGGGAGCTGTTTTTT. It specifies CASSSSQIGELFF.

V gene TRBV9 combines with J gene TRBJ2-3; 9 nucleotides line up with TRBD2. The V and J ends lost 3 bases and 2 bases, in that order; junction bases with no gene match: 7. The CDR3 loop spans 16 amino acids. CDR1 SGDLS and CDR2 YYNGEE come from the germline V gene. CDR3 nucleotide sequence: TGTGCCAGCAGCGCTAGCGGGGCCCCAATCACAGATACGCAGTATTTT. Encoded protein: CASSASGAPITDTQYF.

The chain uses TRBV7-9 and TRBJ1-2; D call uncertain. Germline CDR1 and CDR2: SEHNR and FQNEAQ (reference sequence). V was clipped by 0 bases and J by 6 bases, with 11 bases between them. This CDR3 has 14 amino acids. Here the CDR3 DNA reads TGTGCCAGCAGCTTAGCACAGCCCGTCGATGGCTACACCTTC. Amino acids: CASSLAQPVDGYTF.

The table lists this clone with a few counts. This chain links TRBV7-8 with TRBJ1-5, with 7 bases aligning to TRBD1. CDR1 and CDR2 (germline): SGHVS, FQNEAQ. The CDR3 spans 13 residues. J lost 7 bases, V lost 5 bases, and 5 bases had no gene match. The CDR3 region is CASSPTGMQPQHF. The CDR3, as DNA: TGTGCCAGCAGCCCGACAGGGATGCAGCCCCAGCATTTT.

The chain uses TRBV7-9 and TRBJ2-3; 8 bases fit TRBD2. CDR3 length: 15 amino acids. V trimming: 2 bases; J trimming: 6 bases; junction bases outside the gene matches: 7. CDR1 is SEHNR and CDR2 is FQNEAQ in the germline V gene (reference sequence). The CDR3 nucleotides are TGTGCCAGCAGCTTACTAGCGGGTGGGAGGGATACGCAGTATTTT. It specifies CASSLLAGGRDTQYF.

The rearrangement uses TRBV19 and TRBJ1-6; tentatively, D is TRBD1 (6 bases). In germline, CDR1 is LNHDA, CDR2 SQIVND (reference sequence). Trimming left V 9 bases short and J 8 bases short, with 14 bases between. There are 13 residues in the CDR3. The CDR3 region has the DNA TGTGCCAGCAGAGACAGGCCCGATTCACCCCTCCACTTT. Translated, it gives CASRDRPDSPLHF.

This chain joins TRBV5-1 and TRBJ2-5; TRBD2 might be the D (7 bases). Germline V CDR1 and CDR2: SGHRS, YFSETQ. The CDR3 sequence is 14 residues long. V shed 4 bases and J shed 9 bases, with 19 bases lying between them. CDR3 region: CASSPGGAEGAQYF. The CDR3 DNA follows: TGCGCCAGCAGCCCTGGGGGGGCCGAGGGGGCCCAGTACTTC.

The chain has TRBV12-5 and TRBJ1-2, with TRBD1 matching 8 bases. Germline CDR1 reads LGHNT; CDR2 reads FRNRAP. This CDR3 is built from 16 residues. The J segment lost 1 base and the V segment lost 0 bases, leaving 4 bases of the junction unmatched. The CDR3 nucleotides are TGTGCTAGTGGTTTGGTACTAGGACAGGGTAACTATGGCTACACCTTC. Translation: CASGLVLGQGNYGYTF.

The chain's CDR3 is CASSLPGAYEQYF. CDR3 in DNA: TGTGCCAGCAGTTTACCCGGGGCCTACGAGCAGTACTTC. The chain has TRBV28 and TRBJ2-7; D perhaps matches TRBD2 (5 bases). CDR1 MDHEN and CDR2 SYDVKM come from the germline V gene. The CDR3 runs 13 residues. The V gene lost 2 bases and the J gene lost 2 bases, with 7 bases spanning the gap. Looking up the rest from reference TRBV28 and TRBJ2-7 gives the full variable domain: DVKVTQSSRYLVKRTGEKVFLECVQDMDHENMFWYRQDPGLGLRLIYFSYDVKMKEKGDIPEGYSVSREKKERFSLILESASTNQTSMYLCASSLPGAYEQYFGPGTRLTVT.

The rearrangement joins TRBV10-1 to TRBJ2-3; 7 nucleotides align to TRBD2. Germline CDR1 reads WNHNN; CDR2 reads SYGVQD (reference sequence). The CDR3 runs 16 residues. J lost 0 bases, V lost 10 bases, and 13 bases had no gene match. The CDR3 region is CANTRSKRGSTDTQYF. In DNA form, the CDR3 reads TGCGCCAACACCCGGTCAAAGCGGGGTAGCACAGATACGCAGTATTTT.

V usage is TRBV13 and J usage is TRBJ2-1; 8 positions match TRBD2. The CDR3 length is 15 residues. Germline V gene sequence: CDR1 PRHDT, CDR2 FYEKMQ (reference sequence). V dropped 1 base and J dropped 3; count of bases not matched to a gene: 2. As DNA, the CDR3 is TGTGCCAGCAGCTTAGAGGCGGGGGGCTACAATGAGCAGTTCTTC. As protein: CASSLEAGGYNEQFF.

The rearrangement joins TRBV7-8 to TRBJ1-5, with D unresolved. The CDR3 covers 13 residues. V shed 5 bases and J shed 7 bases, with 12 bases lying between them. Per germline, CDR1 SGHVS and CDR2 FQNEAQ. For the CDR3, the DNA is TGTGCCAGCAGCGACTCATCGGTCCAGCCCCAGCATTTT. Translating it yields CASSDSSVQPQHF.

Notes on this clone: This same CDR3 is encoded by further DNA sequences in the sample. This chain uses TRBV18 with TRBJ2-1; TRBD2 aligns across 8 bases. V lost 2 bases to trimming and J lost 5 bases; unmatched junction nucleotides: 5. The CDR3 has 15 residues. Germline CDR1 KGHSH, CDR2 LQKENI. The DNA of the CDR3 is TGTGCCAGCTCACCAGGAGCCGGGAGGGACAATGAGCAGTTCTTC. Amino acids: CASSPGAGRDNEQFF.

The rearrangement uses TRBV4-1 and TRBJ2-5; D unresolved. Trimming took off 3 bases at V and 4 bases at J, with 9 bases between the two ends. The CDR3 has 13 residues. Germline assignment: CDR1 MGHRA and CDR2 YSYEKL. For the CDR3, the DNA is TGCGCCAGCAGCCACCCGCGGAGAGAGACCCAGTACTTC. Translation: CASSHPRRETQYF.

CDR3 nucleotides: TGTGCCAGCAGTTCCCTCACCTTAGCGCCGAGCTCCTACAATGAGCAGTTCTTC. Translated: CASSSLTLAPSSYNEQFF. This chain links TRBV27 with TRBJ2-1; D might be TRBD2 (5 bases). V shed 4 bases and J shed 0 bases, with 19 bases lying between them. Germline loops: CDR1 MNHEY, CDR2 SMNVEV (reference sequence). The CDR3 sequence is 18 residues long.

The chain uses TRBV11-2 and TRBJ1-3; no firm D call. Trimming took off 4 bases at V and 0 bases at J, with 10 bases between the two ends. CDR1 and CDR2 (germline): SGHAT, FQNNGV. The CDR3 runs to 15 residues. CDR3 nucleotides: TGTGCCAGCAGCTCACCCCTATCCTCTGGAAACACCATATATTTT. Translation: CASSSPLSSGNTIYF.

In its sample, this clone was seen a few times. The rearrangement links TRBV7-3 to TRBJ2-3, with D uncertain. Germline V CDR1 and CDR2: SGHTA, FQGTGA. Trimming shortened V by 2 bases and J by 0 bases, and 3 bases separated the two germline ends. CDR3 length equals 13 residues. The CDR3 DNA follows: TGTGCCAGCAGCTTACAAAGCACAGATACGCAGTATTTT. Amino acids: CASSLQSTDTQYF. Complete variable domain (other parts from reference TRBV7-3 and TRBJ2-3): GAGVSQTPSNKVTEKGKYVELRCDPISGHTALYWYRQSLGQGPEFLIYFQGTGAADDSGLPNDRFFAVRPEGSVSTLKIQRTERGDSAVYLCASSLQSTDTQYFGPGTRLTVL.

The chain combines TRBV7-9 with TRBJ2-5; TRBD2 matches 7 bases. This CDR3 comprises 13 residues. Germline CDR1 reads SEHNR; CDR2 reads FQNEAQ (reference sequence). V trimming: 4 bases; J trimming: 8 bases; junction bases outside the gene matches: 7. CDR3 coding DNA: TGTGCCAGCAGCTCCGGGGGGTCCTATACCCAGTACTTC. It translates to CASSSGGSYTQYF. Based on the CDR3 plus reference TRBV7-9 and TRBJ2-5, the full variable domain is DTGVSQNPRHKITKRGQNVTFRCDPISEHNRLYWYRQTLGQGPEFLTYFQNEAQLEKSRLLSDRFSAERPKGSFSTLEIQRTEQGDSAMYLCASSSGGSYTQYFGPGTRLLVL.

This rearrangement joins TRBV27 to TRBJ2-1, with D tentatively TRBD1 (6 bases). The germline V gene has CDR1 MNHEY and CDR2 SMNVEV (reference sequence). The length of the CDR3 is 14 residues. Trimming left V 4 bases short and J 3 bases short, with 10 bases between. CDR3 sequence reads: CASSSGQFYNEQFF. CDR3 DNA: TGTGCCAGCAGTTCCGGACAGTTCTACAATGAGCAGTTCTTC.

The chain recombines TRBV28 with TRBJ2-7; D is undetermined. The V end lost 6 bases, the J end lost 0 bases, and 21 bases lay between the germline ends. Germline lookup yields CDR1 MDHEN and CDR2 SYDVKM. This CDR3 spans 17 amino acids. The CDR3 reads CASRFVGRDSSSYEQYF. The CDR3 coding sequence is TGTGCCAGCAGGTTCGTCGGTCGAGACTCGAGCTCCTACGAGCAGTACTTC.